The 26 T cell receptor beta chains given below trace back to one sample, sequenced in a study of OX40 agonist ivuxolimab in advanced cancers. Measured with immunoSEQ multiplex PCR; TCRdb has only the in-frame clones, and not every one. The sample lists tens of thousands of clones; about nine tenths were seen once. Sequenced material: CD4+ or CD8+ T cells sorted from blood, taken in a trial of the OX40 agonist ivuxolimab. The origin of the receptors is an adult with an advanced solid tumor such as melanoma, head and neck, liver or kidney cancer.

This chain joins TRBV6-5 and TRBJ2-7; no firm D call. With 3 bases removed from V and 1 base from J, the gap between germline ends came to 10 bases. CDR1 MNHEY and CDR2 SVGAGI come from the germline V gene. This CDR3 has 14 amino acids. The CDR3 sequence: CASSYSGLSYEQYF. In nucleotides, the CDR3 is TGTGCCAGCAGTTATTCAGGCCTATCCTACGAGCAGTACTTC.

V is TRBV7-2 and J is TRBJ1-5; tentatively, D is TRBD1 (5 bases). CDR1 SGHTA and CDR2 FQGNSA come from the germline V gene. The ends were cut back, 2 bases at V and 9 bases at J, with 14 bases in the middle. This CDR3 comprises 14 residues. CDR3 nucleotide sequence: TGTGCCAGCAGCTTAAGGGGCTCGGTTTCGCCCCAGCATTTT. This gives the protein CASSLRGSVSPQHF.

CDR3 DNA: TGCGCCAGCAGCTTCGGGAGTGGGGTAGAGACCCAGTACTTC. Translation: CASSFGSGVETQYF. The genes are TRBV5-1 and TRBJ2-5, with a tentative D call TRBD2 (6 bases). V lost 2 bases and J 4 bases, leaving 12 bases between the germline ends. There are 14 residues in the CDR3. Looked up from germline, CDR1 is SGHRS and CDR2 is YFSETQ.

The chain uses TRBV15 and TRBJ1-2; D possibly corresponds to TRBD1 (5 bases). Trimming stripped 1 base from V and 8 bases from J, with 14 bases between. From germline, CDR1 is LNHNV and CDR2 YYDKDF (reference sequence). This CDR3 spans 14 amino acids. The CDR3 protein is CATSRGSGREGYTF. CDR3 coding DNA: TGTGCCACCAGCAGAGGATCCGGCAGGGAAGGCTACACCTTC. The entire variable domain, with the rest obtained from reference TRBV15 and TRBJ1-2, is as follows: DAMVIQNPRYQVTQFGKPVTLSCSQTLNHNVMYWYQQKSSQAPKLLFHYYDKDFNNEADTPDNFQSRRPNTSFCFLDIRSPGLGDTAMYLCATSRGSGREGYTFGSGTRLTVV.

Concerning this clone itself: Different DNA sequences within this sample yield the same CDR3. This chain uses TRBV30 with TRBJ1-1; TRBD1 might be the D (6 bases). Germline V gene data show CDR1 as GTSNPN and CDR2 as SVGIG (reference sequence). This CDR3 comprises 15 residues. Trimming pared 3 bases from V and 0 bases from J, leaving 14 bases between. In nucleotides, the CDR3 is TGTGCCTGGAGGGGTCGGGGGGGCATGAACACTGAAGCTTTCTTT. The encoded protein is CAWRGRGGMNTEAFF.

The genes are TRBV5-1 and TRBJ2-7, with 12 bases matching TRBD2. Germline loops: CDR1 SGHRS, CDR2 YFSETQ. The CDR3 consists of 14 residues. Trimming took 0 bases from V and 5 from J; bases not matched to a gene: 0. The CDR3 bases are TGCGCCAGCAGCTTGGGGACTAGCGGGAACGAGCAGTACTTC. Protein sequence: CASSLGTSGNEQYF.

The V and J genes are TRBV6-1 and TRBJ2-7; D is perhaps TRBD1 (6 bases). The germline gives CDR1 MNHNS, CDR2 SASEGT. V shed 5 bases and J shed 2 bases, with 16 bases lying between them. CDR3 length: 15 amino acids. The CDR3 DNA follows: TGTGCCAGCAGTCGTTTCCGGGACAATCCCTACGAGCAGTACTTC. Amino acid sequence: CASSRFRDNPYEQYF.

In this sample, this clone turned up once. V and J are TRBV7-2 and TRBJ1-2; D gene uncertain. Germline values: CDR1 SGHTA, CDR2 FQGNSA. The CDR3 runs 14 residues. Trimming stripped 8 bases from V and 4 bases from J, with 17 bases between. The DNA for the CDR3 is TGTGCCAGCTCTTACCTAGGAGGGAGCTATGGCTACACCTTC. This encodes CASSYLGGSYGYTF.

A single count supports this clone. The chain carries TRBV7-3 and TRBJ2-2; 9 bases are a match to TRBD1. Germline CDR1 and CDR2: SGHTA and FQGTGA. The V segment lost 5 bases and the J segment 8 bases; nucleotides outside the gene matches: 9. The CDR3 is 15 residues long. For the CDR3, the DNA is TGTGCCAGCAGCCTAGGGACAGGGTTCGGAGGGGAGCTGTTTTTT. Translation gives CASSLGTGFGGELFF. The full variable domain, rest sourced from reference TRBV7-3 and TRBJ2-2, is GAGVSQTPSNKVTEKGKYVELRCDPISGHTALYWYRQSLGQGPEFLIYFQGTGAADDSGLPNDRFFAVRPEGSVSTLKIQRTERGDSAVYLCASSLGTGFGGELFFGEGSRLTVL.

The chain uses TRBV5-1 and TRBJ1-2; weak D call: TRBD1 (5 bases). This CDR3 contains 13 residues. V was clipped by 5 bases and J by 3 bases, with 11 bases between them. The germline V gene has CDR1 SGHRS and CDR2 YFSETQ. The CDR3 DNA reads TGCGCCAGCAGTTCCGGGACGGACTATGGCTACACCTTC. Its translation is CASSSGTDYGYTF.

For this clone: Other DNA sequences in the sample encode the same CDR3. The chain couples TRBV5-6 to TRBJ1-2; possible D gene TRBD1, 5 bases. The CDR3 sequence is 15 residues long. CDR1 is SGHDT, CDR2 YYEEEE, per germline. V lost 0 bases and J 1 base, leaving 10 bases between the germline ends. CDR3 sequence (DNA): TGTGCCAGCAGCTTGGGGGGGACGGTTAACTATGGCTACACCTTC. The encoded protein is CASSLGGTVNYGYTF.

The J gene is TRBJ1-2, the V gene TRBV11-2, with 7 bases fitting TRBD1. The CDR3 contains 14 residues. Germline CDR1 and CDR2: SGHAT and FQNNGV. With 5 bases clipped from V and 0 bases from J, the junction kept 3 bases outside the gene matches. The CDR3 nucleotides read TGTGCCAGCAGCACGGACAGGTCTAACTATGGCTACACCTTC. This encodes CASSTDRSNYGYTF.

This chain links TRBV11-3 with TRBJ2-7; D might be TRBD2 (6 bases). Germline CDR1 is SGHNT and CDR2 is YENEEA. This CDR3 is built from 13 residues. Trimming removed 3 bases at V and 3 bases at J, with 9 bases between. CDR3 sequence reads: CASSLGLHYEQYF. The CDR3 nucleotides are TGTGCCAGCAGCTTGGGACTTCACTACGAGCAGTACTTC.

The chain links TRBV7-3 to TRBJ2-3, with TRBD2 matching over 8 bases. J gave up 0 bases and V 2 bases, and 4 bases lay outside the gene matches. Germline loops: CDR1 SGHTA, CDR2 FQGTGA. The CDR3 has 16 residues. The CDR3 nucleotides read TGTGCCAGCAGCTTAGACACGGGGGGGAGCACAGATACGCAGTATTTT. This gives the protein CASSLDTGGSTDTQYF.

Only a few counts were recorded for this clone. The chain joins TRBV7-9 to TRBJ2-7; 7 bases are shared with TRBD1. Germline-derived CDR1 and CDR2 are SEHNR and FQNEAQ (reference sequence). This CDR3 is 15 amino acids long. Losses at the gene ends were 2 bases for V and 4 bases for J; bases not matched to a gene: 8. The CDR3 DNA reads as TGTGCCAGCAGCTTACTGCAGGGGGAACCGTACGAGCAGTACTTC. This encodes CASSLLQGEPYEQYF.

J is TRBJ1-1 and V is TRBV7-9; D is ambiguous. The CDR3 is 15 amino acids. V dropped 1 base and J dropped 1 base, with 10 bases sitting between them. Germline V lookup: CDR1 SEHNR, CDR2 FQNEAQ (reference sequence). CDR3 DNA: TGTGCCAGCAGCTTAGACGCCCGAGGGAACACTGAAGCTTTCTTT. Residues: CASSLDARGNTEAFF.

The V gene is TRBV5-1, the J gene TRBJ2-1; 7 bases are shared with TRBD2. Germline V gene sequence: CDR1 SGHRS, CDR2 YFSETQ. The CDR3 is made up of 14 amino acids. V trimming: 3 bases; J trimming: 3 bases; junction bases outside the gene matches: 3. The CDR3, as DNA: TGCGCCAGCAGCTCGGGGGGAGACTACAATGAGCAGTTCTTC. Translated, it gives CASSSGGDYNEQFF.

V gene TRBV6-1 combines with J gene TRBJ2-3, with D possibly matching TRBD2 (7 bases). Germline CDR1 is MNHNS and CDR2 is SASEGT. This CDR3 is 17 amino acids long. The V gene lost 4 bases and the J gene lost 2 bases, with 19 bases spanning the gap. Here the CDR3 reads CASSAGGAGRITDTQYF. Written as DNA, the CDR3 is TGTGCCAGCAGTGCTGGGGGGGCAGGGAGGATCACAGATACGCAGTATTTT.

The chain combines TRBV7-2 with TRBJ1-2, with TRBD1 as a possible D gene (5 bases). CDR1 and CDR2 (germline): SGHTA, FQGNSA. CDR3 size: 16 residues. V lost 1 base, J lost 0 bases, and 12 bases lay in between. CDR3 loop: CASSLGSGTSNYGYTF. CDR3 bases: TGTGCCAGCAGCTTAGGTTCCGGGACTTCTAACTATGGCTACACCTTC.

CDR3 bases: TGCGCCAGCTATCTCGGGACAGGACTCTACAATGAGCAGTTCTTC. Its protein is CASYLGTGLYNEQFF. This chain uses TRBV5-1 with TRBJ2-1; 8 nucleotides align to TRBD1. The germline CDR1 and CDR2 sequences are SGHRS and YFSETQ. The CDR3 totals 15 residues. V shed 7 bases and J 3 bases; nucleotides not matched to a gene: 9.

This chain uses TRBV7-9 with TRBJ2-7, with TRBD1 identical over 8 bases. Germline trimming cut 7 bases from V and 2 bases from J; bases unmatched to any gene: 13. CDR1 is SEHNR and CDR2 is FQNEAQ in the germline V gene (reference sequence). This CDR3 has 16 residues. The CDR3 spells CASKGQDWGDTYEQYF. Here the CDR3 DNA reads TGTGCCAGCAAGGGACAGGATTGGGGGGATACCTACGAGCAGTACTTC.

This chain connects TRBV5-8 to TRBJ2-7; D unresolved. This CDR3 is 13 amino acids long. The germline gives CDR1 SGHTS, CDR2 YDEGEE. Trimming shortened V by 0 bases and J by 0 bases, and 4 bases separated the two germline ends. The CDR3 region has the DNA TGTGCCAGCAGCTTGGTTAGCTCCTACGAGCAGTACTTC. Its translation is CASSLVSSYEQYF.

The genes are TRBV6-1 and TRBJ1-2; D remains unclear. There are 14 residues in the CDR3. CDR1 is MNHNS and CDR2 is SASEGT in the germline V gene. Between the trimmed V and J ends, which lost 5 bases and 1 base, there was a span of 11 bases. CDR3 DNA: TGTGCCAGCAGTCCCCGGGGAGTTAACTATGGCTACACCTTC. Protein product: CASSPRGVNYGYTF.

V usage is TRBV11-2 and J usage is TRBJ2-7; D perhaps matches TRBD2 (5 bases). Deletions cut 1 base from V and 1 base from J, with 11 bases between. CDR1 is SGHAT, CDR2 FQNNGV, per germline. The CDR3 has 15 residues. CDR3 coding DNA: TGTGCCAGCAGCTTAGTCGCCCGAGGGTCCTACGAGCAGTACTTC. As protein: CASSLVARGSYEQYF.

V and J are TRBV5-1 and TRBJ2-2, with D possibly TRBD2 on 5 matching bases. The germline V gene has CDR1 SGHRS and CDR2 YFSETQ. The germline V and J ends were trimmed by 0 bases and 7 bases, with 13 bases remaining between them. The CDR3 is 15 residues long. CDR3 region: CASSLDSPRDGELFF. The CDR3 DNA reads TGCGCCAGCAGCTTGGACTCTCCTCGGGACGGGGAGCTGTTTTTT.

This chain joins TRBV18 and TRBJ2-1; D is possibly TRBD2 (5 bases). Trimming removed 5 bases from V and 4 bases from J, with 15 bases in between. The CDR3 sequence is 15 residues long. CDR1 is KGHSH and CDR2 is LQKENI in the germline V gene. In DNA, the CDR3 is TGTGCCAGCTCAACCGCCGGAGGCGGGTACAATGAGCAGTTCTTC. Translating gives CASSTAGGGYNEQFF.